This TCR beta chain comes out of a study of OX40 agonist ivuxolimab in advanced cancers. Study at large: Dosing consisted of intravenous ivuxolimab at 0.01 to 10 mg/kg every 2 weeks.

Profiled with immunoSEQ multiplex PCR; TCRdb holds only in-frame clones, not every one. Of 60,000 to 80,000 clones in the sample, approximately 78% were seen once. The receptor's source is an adult with an advanced solid tumor such as melanoma, head and neck, liver or kidney cancer. The sequencing used CD4+ or CD8+ T cells sorted from blood, collected in a trial of the OX40 agonist ivuxolimab.

CDR3 DNA: TGCGCCAGCAGCTTTTGGAGCGGGAGTCATAAGGGCGATGAGCAGTTCTTC. Translating gives CASSFWSGSHKGDEQFF. This chain links TRBV5-1 with TRBJ2-1; 8 bases are a match to TRBD2. Germline assignment: CDR1 SGHRS and CDR2 YFSETQ. After removal of 2 bases from V and 8 bases from J, the junction contained 15 bases not matched to a gene. CDR3 length: 17 residues.